This TCR beta chain was observed in a study of beta chain features in type 1 diabetes. For the study at large: The examined sorted cells totaled approximately 110 million across samples. Regarding the study as a whole: A moderate, significant TCRB CDR3 shortening appeared in type 1 diabetes across four CD4+ subsets.

Concerning this clone: Its antigen is unidentified.

The isolated RNA, all of it, was reverse transcribed, so expressed TCRB transcripts were what got sequenced. Some clones are missing from TCRdb's copy, which holds only in-frame ones; the method was immunoSEQ multiplex PCR. This table holds around 400,000 clones, roughly 12% found once. The CDR3 sequence is 16 residues long. CDR1 and CDR2 (germline): GTSNPN, SVGIG (reference sequence). After removal of 3 bases from V and 5 bases from J, the junction contained 11 bases not matched to a gene. This receptor was identified in a man aged 18 to 30 in good health. The sample was naive CD4+ T cells from blood. The chain links TRBV30 to TRBJ2-5, with 11 bases that match TRBD1. DNA of the CDR3: TGTGCCTGGAGCCGATCAGGGACAGGGGGACGGGAGACCCAGTACTTC. Its translation is CAWSRSGTGGRETQYF.